What follows is one TCR beta chain and its context. The antigen remains undetermined. This sample was taken from a study of T cell responses to AZD1222 COVID-19 vaccine. Study outcomes and limitations: Regions 160-218 and 743-854 dominated among vaccine-associated CD4 TCRs spanning spike. Repertoire sampling occurred only after the peak T cell response. Donor demographics were predominantly white British with a female majority; clonal diversity may be underestimated. Spike-specific TCR repertoires showed rising breadth and depth after two AZD1222 doses.

TCRdb's table, derived via immunoSEQ multiplex PCR, lists solely in-frame clones and lacks some. The sample lists over 95,000 clones; about 83% were seen once. The V gene's germline CDR1 is MNHNY and CDR2 SVGAGI (reference sequence). The V and J ends lost 6 bases and 10 bases respectively, with 19 bases between them. The CDR3 is 14 amino acids. The sequence was collected from an adult in good health. The sample consisted of peripheral blood, taken on day 0 of AZD1222 vaccination. The chain has TRBV6-6 and TRBJ2-1; the D gene could be TRBD1 or TRBD2 (7 bases each). CDR3 amino acids: CASRRDSSGGEQFF. In DNA form, the CDR3 reads TGTGCCAGCAGGCGGGACAGCTCCGGGGGGGAGCAGTTCTTC.